The rows below give T cell receptor beta chains drawn from one sample of a study of post-analysis software for immune sequencing data. TCRdb reanalysed the PCR reads using MiXCR and keeps one entry per CDR3 protein. This sample has around 150,000 distinct CDR3 sequences, with roughly 34% found just once. This specimen consisted of blood, obtained after autologous hematopoietic stem cell transplantation. These receptors came from a girl aged 5-17 years with multiple sclerosis. The CDR3 runs from the conserved cysteine through the conserved F or W. D genes are given only for firm matches. Not all rows give a size; the values are once, few, many and, for expanded clones, a class.

cdr3_nt cdr3_aa j_call d_call clone_size cdr3_length v_call
TGTGCCAGCAGCTCTAGCGGGGGCACACGTTACAATGAGCAGTTCTTC CASSSSGGTRYNEQFF TRBJ2-1 TRBD2 . 16 TRBV7-3
TGTGCCAGCGGGTTACAGGACTACGAGCAGTACTTC CASGLQDYEQYF TRBJ2-7 . . 12 TRBV7-8
TGTGCTAGTGGCAAACCGGGACCACAAGAGACCCAGTACTTC CASGKPGPQETQYF TRBJ2-5 . . 14 TRBV12-5
TGTGCCAGCAGTGTAAACGCGGACGGCTCACCCGATCAGCCCCAGCATTTT CASSVNADGSPDQPQHF TRBJ1-5 . . 17 TRBV28
TGTGCCAGCAGTTATGGCCGCTACGAGCAGTACTTC CASSYGRYEQYF TRBJ2-7 . few 12 TRBV6-6
TGCGCCAGCAGAAAGACGATGGGACAGGGTTATGGCTACACCTTC CASRKTMGQGYGYTF TRBJ1-2 TRBD1 few 15 TRBV5-1
TGTGCCACCCGGGACAGGGCTTTATATGGCTACACCTTC CATRDRALYGYTF TRBJ1-2 TRBD1 few 13 TRBV6-2/TRBV6-3
TGTGCCAGCGGAGAAGGGGGCTATTACGAGCAGTACTTC CASGEGGYYEQYF TRBJ2-7 TRBD1 . 13 TRBV12-3/TRBV12-4
TGTGCCAGCAGCTTAGGCGGGACAGAAGCTAACTATGGCTACACCTTC CASSLGGTEANYGYTF TRBJ1-2 TRBD1 . 16 TRBV7-9
TGTGCCGGCAGCGTAGTGGGACTAGCGGGCGATACGCAGTATTTT CAGSVVGLAGDTQYF TRBJ2-3 TRBD2 once 15 TRBV9
TGTGCCAGCAGTCATCGTACAGGGAGTGAAGCTTTCTTT CASSHRTGSEAFF TRBJ1-1 . . 13 TRBV6-6
TGTGCCAGCAACGATAGGACAGGAAGCACAGATACGCAGTATTTT CASNDRTGSTDTQYF TRBJ2-3 TRBD1 . 15 TRBV6-6
TGTGCCAGCCGCCGGGACCTCATCTACGAGCAGTACTTC CASRRDLIYEQYF TRBJ2-7 . . 13 TRBV7-9
TGCAGCGCCTCTTGGGGGCAAGAGACCCAGTACTTC CSASWGQETQYF TRBJ2-5 . . 12 TRBV20-1
TGCAGTGCTAGAGCTAAGGCCAGGGGGTACGAGCAGTACTTC CSARAKARGYEQYF TRBJ2-7 TRBD1 . 14 TRBV20-1
TGCAGTGCTCCCCGGGACAGCGACTACAATGAGCAGTTCTTC CSAPRDSDYNEQFF TRBJ2-1 TRBD1 . 14 TRBV20-1
TGTGCCAGCAGTTACGCTACTAGAGGGCAGCAGTTCTTC CASSYATRGQQFF TRBJ2-1 . few 13 TRBV6-5
TGTGCAACCCGGGCCCACCGGGGCGAGCAGTACTTC CATRAHRGEQYF TRBJ2-7 . . 12 TRBV24-1
TGTGCCAGCAGCGTAGTTAGCGGGAAAGACAATGAGCAGTTCTTC CASSVVSGKDNEQFF TRBJ2-1 TRBD2 . 15 TRBV9
TGCGCCAGCAGCTTGGCAGCGGCCACTGAAGCTTTCTTT CASSLAAATEAFF TRBJ1-1 . once 13 TRBV5-1
TGTGCCACCAGCAGACGTCCAAGGGGGGTGATAGATACGCAGTATTTT CATSRRPRGVIDTQYF TRBJ2-3 . . 16 TRBV15
TGTGCCAGCTCACCCTCACCACCTGGGACAGGGGGCGGCGAGCAGTACTTC CASSPSPPGTGGGEQYF TRBJ2-7 TRBD1 once 17 TRBV18
TGTGCCACCAGCCCTAGCAGGGGTCCAGATACGCAGTATTTT CATSPSRGPDTQYF TRBJ2-3 . . 14 TRBV15
TGCAGTGCTAGAGATCGGCTAGCGGGAACCGAGACCCAGTACTTC CSARDRLAGTETQYF TRBJ2-5 TRBD2 . 15 TRBV20-1
TGTGCCAGCAGCTTCGGACAGGGGAGGGACGAGCAGTACTTC CASSFGQGRDEQYF TRBJ2-7 TRBD1 once 14 TRBV5-5
TGTGCCAGCAGTTCGGCCCAGGGTATGAACAATGAGCAGTTCTTC CASSSAQGMNNEQFF TRBJ2-1 . . 15 TRBV6-2/TRBV6-3
TGTGCCAGCAGCCCCTGGACAGGGTCTAACTATGGCTACACCTTC CASSPWTGSNYGYTF TRBJ1-2 TRBD1 few 15 TRBV14
TGTGCCAGCAGCTTGTACCGGGACGTAGGGTACTACGAGCAGTACTTC CASSLYRDVGYYEQYF TRBJ2-7 . . 16 TRBV7-9
TGTGCCAGCAGACTCGACTGGGTCACCGGGGAGCTGTTTTTT CASRLDWVTGELFF TRBJ2-2 . . 14 TRBV27
TGTGCCAGTAGCCAGGGGGGCTCCTACAATGAGCAGTTCTTC CASSQGGSYNEQFF TRBJ2-1 . . 14 TRBV19
TGCAGTGCTCCCCGGACAGCCAACACTGAAGCTTTCTTT CSAPRTANTEAFF TRBJ1-1 . . 13 TRBV20-1
TGTGCCAGCAGCACTTACCAACTAGCGGGACGTCCCTACGAGCAGTACTTC CASSTYQLAGRPYEQYF TRBJ2-7 TRBD2 . 17 TRBV7-3
TGCAGTGCTGGAGAGCCAGGTCCGAACACTGAAGCTTTCTTT CSAGEPGPNTEAFF TRBJ1-1 . . 14 TRBV20-1
TGTGCCAGCAGCCATATGGACAGGGTACAAGGCTACACCTTC CASSHMDRVQGYTF TRBJ1-2 TRBD1 . 14 TRBV5-1
TGCGCCAGCAGCTCAAGCGGGAGGGAGACCCAGTACTTC CASSSSGRETQYF TRBJ2-5 TRBD2 . 13 TRBV5-1
TGCAGCGTTCAGGGCACTGAGGCTTTCTTT CSVQGTEAFF TRBJ1-1 . . 10 TRBV29-1
TGCAGCGTTGTCTACCCAGGACTTAGCACAGATACGCAGTATTTT CSVVYPGLSTDTQYF TRBJ2-3 . few 15 TRBV29-1
TGTGCCATCAGTGAGGGGACAGGGGGTAATTCACCCCTCCACTTT CAISEGTGGNSPLHF TRBJ1-6 TRBD1 . 15 TRBV10-3
TGTGCCAGCAGTCAAACCCGGACTAGCGGGACTAACAATGAGCAGTTCTTC CASSQTRTSGTNNEQFF TRBJ2-1 TRBD2 . 17 TRBV12-3/TRBV12-4
TGTGCCAGCAGCTTAGATCGGGGCGCTGGGGCCAACGTCCTGACTTTC CASSLDRGAGANVLTF TRBJ2-6 . few 16 TRBV11-3
TGTGCCAGCAGTAACCTACAGGGACACTACGAGCAGTACTTC CASSNLQGHYEQYF TRBJ2-7 . . 14 TRBV6-6
TGTGCCAGCAGTTTATCGGCAGGATACAATCAGCCCCAGCATTTT CASSLSAGYNQPQHF TRBJ1-5 . . 15 TRBV27
TGCAGTGCTAGGGACAGGGGAGCGTATAATTCACCCCTCCACTTT CSARDRGAYNSPLHF TRBJ1-6 TRBD1 . 15 TRBV20-1
TGCGCCAGCAGCCAAGATCCAGAGGCGGGGGGTGTAATGAACACTGAGGCTTTCTTT CASSQDPEAGGVMNTEAFF TRBJ1-1 . . 19 TRBV4-1
TGTGCCAGCAGCCCCCCTCGGGCCCAGGGGGATGAGCAGTTCTTC CASSPPRAQGDEQFF TRBJ2-1 TRBD1 . 15 TRBV7-9
TGTGCCAGCAGTTTTTGGACAGGGTCCGATGGCTACACCTTC CASSFWTGSDGYTF TRBJ1-2 TRBD1 . 14 TRBV12-3/TRBV12-4
TGTGCCAGCAGTTTAAGTCCAGTATCCTACAATGAGCAGTTCTTC CASSLSPVSYNEQFF TRBJ2-1 . few 15 TRBV27
TGTGCCAGCGTATGGGACAGGGGAGGAGAGACCCAGTACTTC CASVWDRGGETQYF TRBJ2-5 TRBD1 . 14 TRBV7-9
TGTGCCAGCAGCTTAGTTGCGGGACTGATGTACTTC CASSLVAGLMYF TRBJ2-7 . . 12 TRBV7-8
TGCAGTGCTAGCCAAGGACTAGCGGGATACAATGAGCAGTTCTTC CSASQGLAGYNEQFF TRBJ2-1 TRBD2 . 15 TRBV20-1